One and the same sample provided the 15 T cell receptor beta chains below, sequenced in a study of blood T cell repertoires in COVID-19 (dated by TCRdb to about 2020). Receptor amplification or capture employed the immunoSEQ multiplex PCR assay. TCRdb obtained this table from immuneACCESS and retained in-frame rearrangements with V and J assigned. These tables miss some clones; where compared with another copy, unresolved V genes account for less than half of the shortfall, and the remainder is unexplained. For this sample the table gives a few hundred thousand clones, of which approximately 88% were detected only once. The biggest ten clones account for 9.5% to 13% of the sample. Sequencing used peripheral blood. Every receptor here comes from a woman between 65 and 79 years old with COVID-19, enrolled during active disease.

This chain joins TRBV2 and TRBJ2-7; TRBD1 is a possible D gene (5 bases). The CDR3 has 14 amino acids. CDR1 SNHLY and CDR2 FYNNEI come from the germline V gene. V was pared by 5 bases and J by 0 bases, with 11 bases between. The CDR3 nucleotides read TGTGCCAGCAGTCCTGACAGTTACTCCTACGAGCAGTACTTC. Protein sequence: CASSPDSYSYEQYF. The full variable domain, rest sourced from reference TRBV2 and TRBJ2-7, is EPEVTQTPSHQVTQMGQEVILRCVPISNHLYFYWYRQILGQKVEFLVSFYNNEISEKSEIFDDQFSVERPDGSNFTLKIRSTKLEDSAMYFCASSPDSYSYEQYFGPGTRLTVT.

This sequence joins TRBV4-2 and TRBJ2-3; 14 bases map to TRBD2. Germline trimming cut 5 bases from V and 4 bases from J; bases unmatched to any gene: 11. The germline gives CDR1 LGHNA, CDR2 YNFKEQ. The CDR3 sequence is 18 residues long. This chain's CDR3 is CASSSGLAGGSRADTQYF. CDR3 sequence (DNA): TGTGCCAGCAGCTCAGGACTAGCGGGAGGTTCAAGGGCAGATACGCAGTATTTT.

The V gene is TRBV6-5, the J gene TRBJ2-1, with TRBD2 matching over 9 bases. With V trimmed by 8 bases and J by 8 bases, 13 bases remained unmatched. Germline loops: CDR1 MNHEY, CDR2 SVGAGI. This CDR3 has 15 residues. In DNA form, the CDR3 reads TGTGCCAGCTTAAAGGTTGGTAGCGGGAGAGATGAGCAGTTCTTC. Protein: CASLKVGSGRDEQFF.

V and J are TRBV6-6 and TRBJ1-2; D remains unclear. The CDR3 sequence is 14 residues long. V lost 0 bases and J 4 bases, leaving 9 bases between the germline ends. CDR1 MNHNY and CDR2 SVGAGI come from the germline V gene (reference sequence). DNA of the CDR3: TGTGCCAGCAGTTACTCGACGTCGGGCTATGGCTACACCTTC. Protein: CASSYSTSGYGYTF.

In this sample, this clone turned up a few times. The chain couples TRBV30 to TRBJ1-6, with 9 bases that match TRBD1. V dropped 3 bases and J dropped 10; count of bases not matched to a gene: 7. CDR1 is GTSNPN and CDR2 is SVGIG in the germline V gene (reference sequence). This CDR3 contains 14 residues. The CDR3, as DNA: TGTGCCTGGAGGCTCTCGGACAGGGGATCACCCCTCCACTTT. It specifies CAWRLSDRGSPLHF.

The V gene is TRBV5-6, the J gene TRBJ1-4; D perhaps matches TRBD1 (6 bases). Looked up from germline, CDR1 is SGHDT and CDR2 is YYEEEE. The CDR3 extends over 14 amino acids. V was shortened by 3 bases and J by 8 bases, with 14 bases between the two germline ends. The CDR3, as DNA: TGTGCCAGCAGCTACCGGGGGGGCGCCGAAAAACTGTTTTTT. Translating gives CASSYRGGAEKLFF.

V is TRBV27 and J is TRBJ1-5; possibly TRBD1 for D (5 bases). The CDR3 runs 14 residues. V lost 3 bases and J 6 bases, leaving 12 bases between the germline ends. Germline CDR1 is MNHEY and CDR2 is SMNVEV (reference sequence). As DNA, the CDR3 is TGTGCCAGCAGTTTTACGGGGAGGGGTCAGCCCCAGCATTTT. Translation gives CASSFTGRGQPQHF.

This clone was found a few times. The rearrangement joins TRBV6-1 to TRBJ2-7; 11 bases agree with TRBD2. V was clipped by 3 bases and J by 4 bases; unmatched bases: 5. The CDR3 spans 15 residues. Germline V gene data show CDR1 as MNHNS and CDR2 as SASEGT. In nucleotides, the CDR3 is TGTGCCAGCAGTGAGCCGGGACTAGCGGTATACGAGCAGTACTTC. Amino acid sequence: CASSEPGLAVYEQYF.

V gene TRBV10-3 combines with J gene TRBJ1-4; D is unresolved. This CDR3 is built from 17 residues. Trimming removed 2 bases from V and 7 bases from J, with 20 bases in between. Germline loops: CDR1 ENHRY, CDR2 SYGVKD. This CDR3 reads CAISEGQPVASGEKLFF. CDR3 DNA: TGTGCCATCAGTGAGGGGCAGCCTGTAGCGAGTGGTGAAAAACTGTTTTTT.

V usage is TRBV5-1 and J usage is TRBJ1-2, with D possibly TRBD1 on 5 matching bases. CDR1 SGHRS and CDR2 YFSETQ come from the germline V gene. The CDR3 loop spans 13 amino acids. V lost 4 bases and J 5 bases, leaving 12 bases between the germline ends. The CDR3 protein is CASSPDGGYGYTF. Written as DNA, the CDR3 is TGCGCCAGCAGCCCGGACGGGGGTTATGGCTACACCTTC.

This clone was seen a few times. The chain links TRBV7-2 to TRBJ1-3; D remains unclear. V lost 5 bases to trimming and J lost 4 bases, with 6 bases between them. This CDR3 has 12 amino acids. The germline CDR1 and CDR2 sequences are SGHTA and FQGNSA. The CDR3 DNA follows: TGTGCCAGCAGCACATTAGGAAACACCATATATTTT. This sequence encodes CASSTLGNTIYF.

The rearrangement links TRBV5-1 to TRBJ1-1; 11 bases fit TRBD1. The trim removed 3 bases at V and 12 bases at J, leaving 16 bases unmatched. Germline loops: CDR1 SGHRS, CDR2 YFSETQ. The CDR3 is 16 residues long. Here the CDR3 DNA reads TGCGCCAGCAGCTACGAATATCCCCCGGGACAGGGGGGTTCTTTCTTT. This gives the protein CASSYEYPPGQGGSFF.

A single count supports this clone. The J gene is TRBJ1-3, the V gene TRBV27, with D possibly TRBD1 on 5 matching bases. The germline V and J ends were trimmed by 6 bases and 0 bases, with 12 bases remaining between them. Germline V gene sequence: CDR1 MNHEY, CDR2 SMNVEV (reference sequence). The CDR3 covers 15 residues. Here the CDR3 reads CASSRGLSSGNTIYF. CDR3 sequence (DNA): TGTGCCAGCAGCCGGGGGTTGTCCTCTGGAAACACCATATATTTT.

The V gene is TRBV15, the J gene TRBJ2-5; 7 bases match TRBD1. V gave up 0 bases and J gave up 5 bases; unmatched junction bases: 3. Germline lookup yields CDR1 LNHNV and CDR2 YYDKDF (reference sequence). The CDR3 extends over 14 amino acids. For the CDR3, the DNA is TGTGCCACCAGCAGAGATCCGGGACAGGAGACCCAGTACTTC. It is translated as CATSRDPGQETQYF.

In DNA, the CDR3 is TGTGCCAGCAGGGGGCGCGGGGAGGGGTCCTTCGACACTGAAGCTTTCTTT. This sequence encodes CASRGRGEGSFDTEAFF. This chain links TRBV7-2 with TRBJ1-1, with D perhaps TRBD1 (5 bases). The CDR3 is 17 amino acids. Per germline, CDR1 SGHTA and CDR2 FQGNSA. The V end was cut by 6 bases, the J end by 3 bases, with 23 bases between.